This TCR beta chain was sequenced for a study of T-cell memory formation after mild COVID-19. Using its own MiXCR run on the 5' RACE reads, TCRdb lists one record per CDR3 protein. The repertoire holds roughly 130,000 distinct CDR3 sequences, with about 16% as singletons. Study observations and caveats: Memory cells collected pre-infection included some clones that later responded, suggesting cross-reactive memory joined. Clones that shrank (day 15 to 85) were balanced CD4/CD8, whereas later expanders leaned CD4+. Contracting CD4+ clones were located mainly in CM and EM, and CD8+ clones in EMRA.

This CDR3 is 15 amino acids long. Looked up from germline, CDR1 is SSHAT and CDR2 is FNYEAQ (reference sequence). With V trimmed by 1 base and J by 1 base, 4 bases remained unmatched. On this clonotype itself: Antigen specificity is unknown.

V gene TRBV7-7 combines with J gene TRBJ2-7; 7 bases line up with TRBD1. The receptor's source is an adult woman who had mild COVID-19 (a few samples of this study predate the infection). Cell type and time point are not known. The specimen sequenced was PBMCs or a T cell subset sorted from them (not recorded which). CDR3 loop: CASSLGRDSSYEQYF. The CDR3 bases are TGTGCCAGCAGCTTAGGAAGGGACAGTTCCTACGAGCAGTACTTC.